The entry below describes one TCR beta chain. Its target is unknown. Trimming cost V 0 bases and J 5 bases; bases outside gene matches: 5. The CDR3 is 15 residues long. CDR1 and CDR2 (germline): SGHNT, YYREEE (reference sequence). This specimen belongs to a study of cytomegalovirus exposure and HLA in healthy donors. General study findings and limits: The classifier was said to identify cytomegalovirus status with high specificity and sensitivity. CMV antigen specificity was confirmed in vitro for three CMV-associated chains.

The method was immunoSEQ multiplex PCR; TCRdb's version includes in-frame clones alone and lacks a portion of them. The sample shows 150,000 to 200,000 clones, about 82% of them seen only once. The sample consisted of PBMCs. This receptor was obtained from a woman aged 18-30 years in good health and CMV-seronegative. The chain is built from TRBV5-4 and TRBJ2-1; 7 nucleotides align to TRBD2. The CDR3 bases are TGTGCCAGCAGCTTGGAGGCTAGCGGTCACAATGAGCAGTTCTTC. This encodes CASSLEASGHNEQFF.